The 13 T cell receptor beta chains given below trace back to one sample, sequenced in a study of blood T cell repertoires in COVID-19. TCRdb's copy holds only in-frame clones and misses some; the assay was immunoSEQ multiplex PCR. Counted here are some 130,000 clones, about nine tenths occurring once; the ten biggest clones make up approximately 10%. Material: peripheral blood. The receptors shown here come from a man between 45 and 60 years old with acute or convalescent COVID-19.

V gene TRBV10-2 combines with J gene TRBJ2-1; 10 bases agree with TRBD2. In germline, CDR1 is WSHSY, CDR2 SAAADI. V was pared by 5 bases and J by 4 bases, with 2 bases of the junction left unmatched. This CDR3 has 14 amino acids. The CDR3: CASSWTSGYNEQFF. CDR3 in DNA: TGCGCCAGCAGTTGGACTAGCGGATACAATGAGCAGTTCTTC.

CDR3 loop: CASSVDRTVETQYF. The CDR3, as DNA: TGTGCCAGCAGCGTAGACAGGACGGTGGAGACCCAGTACTTC. The genes are TRBV7-2 and TRBJ2-5, with a tentative D call TRBD1 (6 bases). The V end lost 5 bases, the J end lost 5 bases, and 15 bases lay between the germline ends. There are 14 residues in the CDR3. The germline V gene has CDR1 SGHTA and CDR2 FQGNSA.

The chain employs TRBV4-1 and TRBJ1-4; TRBD1 agrees at 9 bases. The CDR3 is 15 amino acids. In germline, CDR1 is MGHRA, CDR2 YSYEKL. J gave up 2 bases and V 4 bases, and 2 bases lay outside the gene matches. As DNA, the CDR3 is TGCGCCAGCAGCCTCGACAGGGGGACTAATGAAAAACTGTTTTTT. Its translation is CASSLDRGTNEKLFF.

The rearrangement links TRBV19 to TRBJ2-4; D is possibly TRBD1 (5 bases). The CDR3 covers 14 residues. Trimming took off 6 bases at V and 0 bases at J, with 9 bases between the two ends. Germline assignment: CDR1 LNHDA and CDR2 SQIVND (reference sequence). The CDR3 reads CASRGQQAKNIQYF. In nucleotides, the CDR3 is TGTGCCAGTAGGGGGCAACAAGCCAAAAACATTCAGTACTTC.

This clone occurred a few times. The chain uses TRBV11-1 and TRBJ2-1; the D is unclear. Trimming removed 3 bases at V and 7 bases at J, with 4 bases between. CDR3 size: 11 residues. In germline, CDR1 is SGHAT, CDR2 FQDESV (reference sequence). The CDR3 bases are TGTGCCAGCAGCTTTTCAAATGAGCAGTTCTTC. It yields the protein CASSFSNEQFF. Complete variable domain (other parts from reference TRBV11-1 and TRBJ2-1): EAEVAQSPRYKITEKSQAVAFWCDPISGHATLYWYRQILGQGPELLVQFQDESVVDDSQLPKDRFSAERLKGVDSTLKIQPAELGDSAMYLCASSFSNEQFFGPGTRLTVL.

The chain uses TRBV7-2 and TRBJ1-4; TRBD1 matches 8 bases. This CDR3 is 14 amino acids long. The germline CDR1 and CDR2 sequences are SGHTA and FQGNSA. V shed 5 bases, J shed 4 bases, and the junction held 3 bases outside the gene matches. CDR3 residues: CASSGQGNNEKLFF. Here the CDR3 DNA reads TGTGCCAGCAGCGGACAGGGAAATAATGAAAAACTGTTTTTT.

This clone appeared a single time. The chain is built from TRBV7-9 and TRBJ2-2, with 9 nucleotides matching TRBD2. J was trimmed by 5 bases and V by 2 bases; bases with no gene match: 6. The CDR3 length is 16 residues. Per germline, CDR1 SEHNR and CDR2 FQNEAQ (reference sequence). DNA of the CDR3: TGTGCCAGCAGCTTAACGGCTAGCGGGGAAACCGGGGAGCTGTTTTTT. Translation gives CASSLTASGETGELFF. Using reference TRBV7-9 and TRBJ2-2 for the parts outside the CDR3, the full variable domain is DTGVSQNPRHKITKRGQNVTFRCDPISEHNRLYWYRQTLGQGPEFLTYFQNEAQLEKSRLLSDRFSAERPKGSFSTLEIQRTEQGDSAMYLCASSLTASGETGELFFGEGSRLTVL.

The gene calls are TRBV6-6 and TRBJ1-5, with TRBD1 identical over 9 bases. Germline lookup yields CDR1 MNHNY and CDR2 SVGAGI (reference sequence). The CDR3 totals 15 residues. CDR3 sequence (DNA): TGTGTGTCGGTCCGGGACAGGGTCGGCAATCAGCCCCAGCATTTT. Its protein is CVSVRDRVGNQPQHF.

This clone was counted once. At one end, the junction sequence differs from germline, possibly due to a read error. This chain connects TRBV7-7 to TRBJ2-3; D possibly matches TRBD1 or TRBD2 (5 bases each). The CDR3 consists of 14 residues. CDR1 is SSHAT, CDR2 FNYEAQ, per germline (reference sequence). CDR3 sequence: CASSLEGLGDTQYF. CDR3 bases: TGTGCTAGCAGCTTAGAGGGGCTGGGAGATACGCAGTATTTT. Looking up the rest from reference TRBV7-7 and TRBJ2-3 gives the full variable domain: GAGVSQSPRYKVTKRGQDVTLRCDPISSHATLYWYQQALGQGPEFLTYFNYEAQPDKSGLPSDRFSAERPEGSISTLTIQRTEQRDSAMYRCASSLEGLGDTQYFGPGTRLTVL.

The chain links TRBV2 to TRBJ2-1, with D possibly matching TRBD1 (7 bases). The length of the CDR3 is 16 residues. Per the germline V gene, CDR1 is SNHLY and CDR2 is FYNNEI. Trimming pared 10 bases from V and 0 bases from J, leaving 19 bases between. The CDR3, as DNA: TGTGCCACCACTCCCCAGGGGGGCGGCTCCTACAATGAGCAGTTCTTC. Translating it yields CATTPQGGGSYNEQFF. The whole variable domain, remainder taken from reference TRBV2 and TRBJ2-1, is EPEVTQTPSHQVTQMGQEVILRCVPISNHLYFYWYRQILGQKVEFLVSFYNNEISEKSEIFDDQFSVERPDGSNFTLKIRSTKLEDSAMYFCATTPQGGGSYNEQFFGPGTRLTVL.

The gene calls are TRBV2 and TRBJ1-4; 7 bases map to TRBD1. V lost 6 bases to trimming and J lost 8 bases; unmatched junction nucleotides: 9. CDR3 length equals 14 residues. Germline CDR1 is SNHLY and CDR2 is FYNNEI. The CDR3 loop is CASRVDRVGEKLFF. For the CDR3, the DNA is TGTGCCAGCAGAGTCGACAGGGTAGGCGAAAAACTGTTTTTT.

This chain joins TRBV6-5 and TRBJ2-3; a weak D match, TRBD2 (5 bases). Germline lookup yields CDR1 MNHEY and CDR2 SVGAGI. Trimming took 4 bases from V and 4 from J, leaving 15 bases between them. The CDR3 consists of 15 residues. CDR3: CASSLNGVGADTQYF. CDR3 DNA sequence: TGTGCCAGCAGTTTGAACGGGGTTGGTGCAGATACGCAGTATTTT.

The CDR3 DNA sequence: TGTGCCTACACGACAGGCAACACTGAAGCTTTCTTT. Amino acids: CAYTTGNTEAFF. The gene calls are TRBV30 and TRBJ1-1; tentatively, D is TRBD1 (6 bases). V shed 7 bases and J shed 2 bases, with 11 bases lying between them. This CDR3 spans 12 amino acids. Germline V CDR1 and CDR2: GTSNPN, SVGIG (reference sequence).